A single sample is the source of the 13 T cell receptor beta chains below, sequenced in a study of cytomegalovirus exposure and HLA in healthy donors. Primers: 60 Vbeta forward and 13 Jbeta reverse. Assay: immunoSEQ multiplex PCR; the TCRdb copy retains only in-frame clones and omits some. The repertoire holds 100,000 to 140,000 clones, with 81% as singletons. The sequencing input was PBMCs. The receptors were sampled from a man aged 25 to 40 in good health and CMV-seronegative.

This rearrangement joins TRBV29-1 to TRBJ1-3; weak D call: TRBD1 (6 bases). This CDR3 is built from 12 residues. Per germline, CDR1 SQVTM and CDR2 ANQGSEA. V gave up 7 bases and J gave up 4 bases, with 11 bases separating them. The CDR3 DNA sequence: TGCAGCGCTGAGGGGGGAGGAAACACCATATATTTT. Translating gives CSAEGGGNTIYF.

This sequence joins TRBV7-3 and TRBJ2-1; 8 positions agree with TRBD2. The CDR3 is 20 residues long. With V trimmed by 5 bases and J by 0 bases, 18 bases remained unmatched. CDR1 is SGHTA and CDR2 is FQGTGA in the germline V gene. In DNA, the CDR3 is TGTGCCAGCAGCACCCAGACTAGCGACCCCCCACGGGGCTCCTACAATGAGCAGTTCTTC. Its protein is CASSTQTSDPPRGSYNEQFF. The variable domain in full, completed from reference TRBV7-3 and TRBJ2-1, reads GAGVSQTPSNKVTEKGKYVELRCDPISGHTALYWYRQSLGQGPEFLIYFQGTGAADDSGLPNDRFFAVRPEGSVSTLKIQRTERGDSAVYLCASSTQTSDPPRGSYNEQFFGPGTRLTVL.

The V gene is TRBV6-4, the J gene TRBJ1-2, with D tentatively TRBD1 (6 bases). The CDR3 is 15 amino acids. Trimming removed 6 bases from V and 0 bases from J, with 14 bases in between. The germline gives CDR1 MRHNA, CDR2 SNTAGT. The CDR3 DNA reads TGTGCCAGCAGGTCTCAGGGGCGAGCTAACTATGGCTACACCTTC. Translating gives CASRSQGRANYGYTF.

This clone was detected only a few times. This chain connects TRBV30 to TRBJ1-4; no firm D call. V shed 2 bases and J shed 6 bases, with 13 bases lying between them. This CDR3 region has 14 residues. CDR1 is GTSNPN and CDR2 is SVGIG in the germline V gene (reference sequence). CDR3 coding DNA: TGTGCCTGGAGTCCTGGCGGGCCGGATGAAAAACTGTTTTTT. It encodes CAWSPGGPDEKLFF.

This clone was picked up a small number of times. V gene TRBV6-5 combines with J gene TRBJ1-4, with no clear D. Germline V CDR1 and CDR2: MNHEY, SVGAGI. V was cut by 11 bases and J by 2 bases, with 15 bases left in between. This CDR3 has 14 residues. This CDR3 reads CACRGPGTNEKLFF. DNA for the CDR3: TGTGCCTGCCGCGGGCCCGGGACTAATGAAAAACTGTTTTTT.

V usage is TRBV4-1 and J usage is TRBJ1-2; TRBD1 is a possible D gene (6 bases). The CDR3 extends over 16 amino acids. The germline CDR1 and CDR2 sequences are MGHRA and YSYEKL. The germline V and J ends were trimmed by 2 bases and 0 bases, with 13 bases remaining between them. The CDR3 spells CASSQPWTDTNYGYTF. CDR3 sequence (DNA): TGCGCCAGCAGCCAACCATGGACAGACACTAACTATGGCTACACCTTC.

The chain carries TRBV2 and TRBJ2-7; 11 nucleotides agree with TRBD2. The ends lost 1 base at V and 3 bases at J; junction bases unmatched: 2. Per germline, CDR1 SNHLY and CDR2 FYNNEI. The CDR3 runs 15 residues. The CDR3 protein is CASSEGTSGFYEQYF. In nucleotides, the CDR3 is TGTGCCAGCAGTGAAGGGACTAGCGGGTTCTACGAGCAGTACTTC.

This clone was observed a few times. The gene calls are TRBV9 and TRBJ2-1; 12 nucleotides agree with TRBD2. Losses at the gene ends were 3 bases for V and 3 bases for J; bases not matched to a gene: 4. Germline CDR1 reads SGDLS; CDR2 reads YYNGEE. The length of the CDR3 is 16 residues. CDR3 nucleotides: TGTGCCAGCAGCGCCCGACTAGCGGGGGTCTACAATGAGCAGTTCTTC. Protein product: CASSARLAGVYNEQFF.

This clone turned up a few times. The chain recombines TRBV4-1 with TRBJ1-4; weak D call: TRBD1 (5 bases). The CDR3 spans 17 residues. The V end lost 6 bases, the J end lost 5 bases, and 22 bases lay between the germline ends. The germline CDR1 and CDR2 sequences are MGHRA and YSYEKL. CDR3 bases: TGCGCCAGCAGACTCACGTTCCGACACAGGAGAAATGAAAAACTGTTTTTT. Translation gives CASRLTFRHRRNEKLFF.

About this clone itself: The junction does not match germline at one end; this may be a read error. Other DNA sequences in the same sample also yield this CDR3. The chain links TRBV2 to TRBJ2-5; the match to TRBD2 covers 10 bases. CDR1 is SNHLY and CDR2 is FYNNEI in the germline V gene. The CDR3 has 14 residues. In DNA, the CDR3 is TGCGCCAGCAGAGCGGGGGGGATTCAAGAGACCCAGTACTTC. It yields the protein CASRAGGIQETQYF.

The V call is TRBV19, the J call TRBJ1-5, with 10 positions matching TRBD1. There are 12 residues in the CDR3. Germline CDR1 LNHDA, CDR2 SQIVND (reference sequence). The DNA of the CDR3 is TGTGCGACAGGGGGCGGGAATCAGCCCCAGCATTTT. Its protein is CATGGGNQPQHF.

The V call is TRBV7-6, the J call TRBJ2-5, with 7 bases matching TRBD1. V was clipped by 0 bases and J by 2 bases; unmatched bases: 0. The CDR3 totals 14 residues. Germline CDR1 is SGHVS and CDR2 is FNYEAQ. In nucleotides, the CDR3 is TGTGCCAGCAGCTTAGCGGGACAGCAAGAGACCCAGTACTTC. This sequence encodes CASSLAGQQETQYF.

V is TRBV4-1 and J is TRBJ2-1, with a tentative D call TRBD2 (6 bases). This CDR3 is built from 13 residues. V lost 3 bases and J lost 9, with 12 bases in between. Germline V lookup: CDR1 MGHRA, CDR2 YSYEKL. DNA of the CDR3: TGCGCCAGCAGCCAGGGCGGGGCGGGTGAGCAGTTCTTC. The encoded protein is CASSQGGAGEQFF.